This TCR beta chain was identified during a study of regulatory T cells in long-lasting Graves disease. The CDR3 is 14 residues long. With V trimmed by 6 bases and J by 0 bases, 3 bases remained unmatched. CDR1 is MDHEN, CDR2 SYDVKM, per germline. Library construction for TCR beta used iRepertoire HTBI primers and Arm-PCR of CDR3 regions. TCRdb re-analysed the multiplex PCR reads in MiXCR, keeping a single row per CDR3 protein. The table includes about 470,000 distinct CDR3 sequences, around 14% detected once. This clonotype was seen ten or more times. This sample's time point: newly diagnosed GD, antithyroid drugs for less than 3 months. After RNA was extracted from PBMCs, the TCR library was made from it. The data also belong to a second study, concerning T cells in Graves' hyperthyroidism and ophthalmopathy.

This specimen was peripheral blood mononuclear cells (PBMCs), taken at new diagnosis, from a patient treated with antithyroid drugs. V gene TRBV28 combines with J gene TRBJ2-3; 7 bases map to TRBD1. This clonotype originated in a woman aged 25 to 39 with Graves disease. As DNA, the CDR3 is TGTGCCAGCAGCCTGGGACAGAGCACAGATACGCAGTATTTT. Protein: CASSLGQSTDTQYF.